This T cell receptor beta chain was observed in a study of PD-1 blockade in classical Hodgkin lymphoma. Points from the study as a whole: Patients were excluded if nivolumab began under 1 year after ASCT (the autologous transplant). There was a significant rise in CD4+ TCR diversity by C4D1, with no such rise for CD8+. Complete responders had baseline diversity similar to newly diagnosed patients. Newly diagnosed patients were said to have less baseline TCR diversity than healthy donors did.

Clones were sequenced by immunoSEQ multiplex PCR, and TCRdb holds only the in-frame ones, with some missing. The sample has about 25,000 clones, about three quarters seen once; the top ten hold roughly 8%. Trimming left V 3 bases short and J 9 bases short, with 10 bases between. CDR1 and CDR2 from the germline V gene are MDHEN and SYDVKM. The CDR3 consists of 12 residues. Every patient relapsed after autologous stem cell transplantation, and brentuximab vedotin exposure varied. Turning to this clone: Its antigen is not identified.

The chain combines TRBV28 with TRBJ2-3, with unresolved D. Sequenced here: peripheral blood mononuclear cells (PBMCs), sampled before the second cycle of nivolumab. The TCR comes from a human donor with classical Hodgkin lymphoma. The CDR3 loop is CASSFAGLTQYF. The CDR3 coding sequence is TGTGCCAGCAGTTTCGCAGGATTGACGCAGTATTTT.